A single T cell receptor (beta chain) is shown here with its context. Its target is unknown. These data are taken from a study of cytomegalovirus exposure and HLA in healthy donors. Amplification used 60 Vbeta primers and 13 Jbeta primers. This table comes from immunoSEQ multiplex PCR, and its TCRdb copy is limited to in-frame clones, with some not included. The repertoire holds over 70,000 clones, less than 75% seen once, with 2.1% in the top ten. The study, taken as a whole, reports: A link between a missense DCLRE1C variant and TCR beta V- and J-gene trimming emerged from a later analysis.

This sequence was found in a man aged 30-40 years in good health and CMV-seronegative. Sequenced material: PBMCs.

DNA of the CDR3: TGCGCCAGCAGCCAAGAGATGACGGCGGACTTTTCCTATGGCTACACCTTC. Protein product: CASSQEMTADFSYGYTF. J is TRBJ1-2 and V is TRBV4-1; D remains ambiguous. V was trimmed by 0 bases and J by 4 bases, leaving 18 bases between them. The CDR3 extends over 17 amino acids. The germline CDR1 and CDR2 sequences are MGHRA and YSYEKL.